A selection of T cell receptor beta chains follows, all from one sample in a study of beta chain features in type 1 diabetes. Sequenced by immunoSEQ multiplex PCR; TCRdb stores in-frame clones only, minus some. The sample consists of 70,000 to 95,000 clones, about a third of them appearing once. Sequencing was carried out using stem cell memory CD4+ T cells from blood. The receptors were gathered from a woman under 30 in good health. Both conserved end residues are part of each CDR3. The order of the fields is clone size, D gene, V gene, J gene, CDR3 DNA, CDR3 protein. D genes are given only for firm matches. The listing skips clone size in some rows; elsewhere it reads once, few, many or a size class.

>NA|NA|TRBV7-2|TRBJ2-2
TGTGCCAGCACCCTTGAACGGGTTAGCGGGGAGCTGTTTTTT
CASTLERVSGELFF
>NA|NA|TRBV5-1|TRBJ1-4
TGCGCCAGCAGCTTGAATCAGAATGAAAAACTGTTTTTT
CASSLNQNEKLFF
>few|TRBD2|TRBV7-9|TRBJ2-1
TGTGCCAGCAGCGGGGGGGTGGAGCAGTTCTTC
CASSGGVEQFF
>NA|NA|TRBV2|TRBJ1-1
TGTGCCAGCACCGGGCGAGCGGACACTGAAGCTTTCTTT
CASTGRADTEAFF
>few|NA|TRBV7-9|TRBJ1-1
TGTGCCAGCAGCTTAGCAAGCGGCCAGGGAGGCACTGAAGCTTTCTTT
CASSLASGQGGTEAFF
>few|TRBD1|TRBV7-2|TRBJ2-7
TGTGCCAGCAGCCTCGGACAGGCCTCCTACGAGCAGTACTTC
CASSLGQASYEQYF
>NA|TRBD1|TRBV7-3|TRBJ1-1
TGTGCCAGCAGCTTAACAGGGGGCTTTGAAGCTTTCTTT
CASSLTGGFEAFF
>few|NA|TRBV5-6|TRBJ1-4
TGTGCCAGCAGCCAGGACAGAGGGAATGAAAAACTGTTTTTT
CASSQDRGNEKLFF
>few|NA|TRBV18|TRBJ2-6
TGTGCCAGCTCACCAGAAGTGGGTCGGGGGACCGGGGCCAACGTCCTGACTTTC
CASSPEVGRGTGANVLTF
>NA|TRBD2|TRBV5-1|TRBJ2-1
TGCGCCAGCAGCTTGGCGGGGGGAGGGGTCAATGAGCAGTTCTTC
CASSLAGGGVNEQFF
>NA|NA|TRBV7-2|TRBJ1-2
TGTGCCAGCAGCTTACTGGGTAGGGAGGACTATGGCTACACCTTC
CASSLLGREDYGYTF
>few|TRBD1|TRBV19|TRBJ1-2
TGTGCCAGTAGTTTCCTGGGACAGTCTGGCTATGGCTACACCTTC
CASSFLGQSGYGYTF
>NA|TRBD2|TRBV6-5|TRBJ2-5
TGTGCCAGCAAACCGGGGCTAGCGGGTATGAAGACCCAGTACTTC
CASKPGLAGMKTQYF
>NA|TRBD1|TRBV5-6|TRBJ1-2
TGTGCCAGCAGCCCCCGACAGGGAGTGCTGATCTATGGCTACACCTTC
CASSPRQGVLIYGYTF
>NA|NA|TRBV2|TRBJ2-4
TGTGCCAGCAGTGAGAGGAGGGGAGACAACATTCAGTACTTC
CASSERRGDNIQYF
>few|TRBD2|TRBV5-1|TRBJ2-1
TGCGCCAGCAGCTCAGTAGCGGGAGCTCTCTCCTACAATGAGCAGTTCTTC
CASSSVAGALSYNEQFF
>few|TRBD2|TRBV30|TRBJ2-3
TGTGCCTGGAAAGCGGGAGTCACAGATACGCAGTATTTT
CAWKAGVTDTQYF
>NA|NA|TRBV18|TRBJ1-3
TGTGCCAGCTCACCCGACAGGAGGTCTGGAAACACCATATATTTT
CASSPDRRSGNTIYF
>NA|NA|TRBV19|TRBJ1-3
TGTGCCAGTAGTAACACGGACAACGCTGGAAACACCATATATTTT
CASSNTDNAGNTIYF
>NA|TRBD2|TRBV2|TRBJ2-3
TGTGCCAGCAGTGTTACTAGCGGGTCTACAGATACGCAGTATTTT
CASSVTSGSTDTQYF
>NA|TRBD1|TRBV5-1|TRBJ1-4
TGCGCCAGCAGCTTGGTGGGACAGGACGAAAAACTGTTTTTT
CASSLVGQDEKLFF
>few|NA|TRBV6-5|TRBJ1-2
TGTGCCAGCAGTTACGGCGGCATTAAAAACTATGGCTACACCTTC
CASSYGGIKNYGYTF
>NA|NA|TRBV6-5|TRBJ1-2
TGTGCCAGCAGCCCGGACAGAAAATATGGCTACACCTTC
CASSPDRKYGYTF
>NA|TRBD2|TRBV4-2|TRBJ2-5
TGTGCCAGCAGCCAAGTCTCAAGCGGGAGGGCCGGGGAGACCCAGTACTTC
CASSQVSSGRAGETQYF
>NA|TRBD1|TRBV5-4|TRBJ1-2
TGTGCCAGCAGCCTTAAGCTCGACAGGGTTCAAGGGAACTATGGCTACACCTTC
CASSLKLDRVQGNYGYTF
>NA|TRBD1|TRBV4-1|TRBJ1-6
TGCGCCAGCAGCCCCCAACAGGGGGACTATAATTCACCCCTCCACTTT
CASSPQQGDYNSPLHF
>NA|TRBD1|TRBV30|TRBJ1-1
TGTGCCTGGGACAGGGTGGCTGAAGCTTTCTTT
CAWDRVAEAFF
>few|TRBD1|TRBV7-9|TRBJ1-4
TGTGCCAGCAGCCCGCCGGGACAGAAGAATGAAAAACTGTTTTTT
CASSPPGQKNEKLFF
>few|TRBD1|TRBV2|TRBJ1-4
TGTGCCACCTCCGGACAGGGTTGGGAAAAACTGTTTTTT
CATSGQGWEKLFF
>few|NA|TRBV30|TRBJ2-3
TGTGCCTGGAGTGTAGGGGCATTAACGCAGTATTTT
CAWSVGALTQYF
>few|NA|TRBV7-2|TRBJ2-3
TGTGCCAGCAGCTTTTCTGGGGGCCGTGGCACAGATACGCAGTATTTT
CASSFSGGRGTDTQYF
>few|NA|TRBV7-9|TRBJ2-5
TGTGCCAGCTCTAGACAGCCTCAAGAGACCCAGTACTTC
CASSRQPQETQYF
>few|NA|TRBV7-3|TRBJ1-6
TGTGCCAGCAGCGCGACCGGACAGAGGGAATCACCCCTCCACTTT
CASSATGQRESPLHF
>few|NA|TRBV9|TRBJ2-2
TGTGCCAGCAGCGCCCTTAGGGGCGGCTTGGGGAACACCGGGGAGCTGTTTTTT
CASSALRGGLGNTGELFF
>NA|TRBD2|TRBV5-1|TRBJ2-2
TGCGCCAGCAGACCAGCGGGGGCCACCGGGGAGCTGTTTTTT
CASRPAGATGELFF
>few|TRBD2|TRBV2|TRBJ2-7
TGTGCCAGCAGTGAAGCTAGCGGGACCTCCTACGAGCAGTACTTC
CASSEASGTSYEQYF
>few|TRBD2|TRBV18|TRBJ2-7
TGTGCCAGCTCACCACCGGGGAGGGTATATGAGCAGTACTTC
CASSPPGRVYEQYF
>few|NA|TRBV5-1|TRBJ2-5
TGCGCCAGCAGCTGGGCGGGGCAGCTCCAAGAGACCCAGTACTTC
CASSWAGQLQETQYF
>NA|NA|TRBV7-2|TRBJ2-1
TGTGCCAGCAGCTTCAATCCCACCTACAATGAGCAGTTCTTC
CASSFNPTYNEQFF
>NA|NA|TRBV5-5|TRBJ2-5
TGTGCCAGCAGCAGAGAGCAAGAGACCCAGTACTTC
CASSREQETQYF
>once|NA|TRBV6-1|TRBJ2-5
TGTGCCAGCAGTGATGGGGCTCGCCCAGAGACCCAGTACTTC
CASSDGARPETQYF
>NA|NA|TRBV5-1|TRBJ1-4
TGCGCCAGCAGCTTGACGCCAGGGGATGCAACTAATGAAAAACTGTTTTTT
CASSLTPGDATNEKLFF
>NA|TRBD2|TRBV28|TRBJ2-7
TGTGCCAGCAGTTCGCCTGGTGGGGCTAGCGGGAGAAGTTACGAGCAGTACTTC
CASSSPGGASGRSYEQYF
>NA|TRBD1|TRBV30|TRBJ1-6
TGTGCCTGGGACAGGGGAACACCCCTCCACTTT
CAWDRGTPLHF
>many|NA|TRBV7-9|TRBJ2-5
TGTGCCAGCAGCCGACAGCCCCAAGAGACCCAGTACTTC
CASSRQPQETQYF
>NA|NA|TRBV9|TRBJ1-6
TGTGCCAGCAGCGACCCCCTCGGAGGGTTTAATTCACCCCTCCACTTT
CASSDPLGGFNSPLHF
>NA|NA|TRBV4-1|TRBJ1-4
TGCGCCAGCGCGCTCGTGGATGGGGGGGCGGGTAATGAAAAACTGTTTTTT
CASALVDGGAGNEKLFF
>NA|NA|TRBV5-1|TRBJ2-1
TGCGCCAGCAGCTTGGGGCCCGAATACTACAATGAGCAGTTCTTC
CASSLGPEYYNEQFF